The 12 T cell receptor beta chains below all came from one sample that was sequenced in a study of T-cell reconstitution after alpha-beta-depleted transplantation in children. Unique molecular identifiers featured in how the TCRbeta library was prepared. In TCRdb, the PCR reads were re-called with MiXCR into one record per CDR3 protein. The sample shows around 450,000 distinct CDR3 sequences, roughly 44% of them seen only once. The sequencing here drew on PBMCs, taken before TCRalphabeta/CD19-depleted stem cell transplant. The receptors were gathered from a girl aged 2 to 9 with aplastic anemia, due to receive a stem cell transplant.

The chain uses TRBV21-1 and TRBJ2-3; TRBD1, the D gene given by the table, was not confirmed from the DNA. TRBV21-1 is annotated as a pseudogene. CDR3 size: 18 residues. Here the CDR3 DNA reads TGTGCCAGCAGACGACCTCTGGGGCAGGGGCGGCCTACAGATACGCAGTATTTT. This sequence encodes CASRRPLGQGRPTDTQYF.

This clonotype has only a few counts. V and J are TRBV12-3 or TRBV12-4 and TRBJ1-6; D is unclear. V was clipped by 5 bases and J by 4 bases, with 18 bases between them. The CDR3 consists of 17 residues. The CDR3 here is CASSRRASPLYNSPLHF. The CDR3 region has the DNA TGTGCCAGCAGTCGCCGGGCTTCTCCCCTATATAATTCACCCCTCCACTTT.

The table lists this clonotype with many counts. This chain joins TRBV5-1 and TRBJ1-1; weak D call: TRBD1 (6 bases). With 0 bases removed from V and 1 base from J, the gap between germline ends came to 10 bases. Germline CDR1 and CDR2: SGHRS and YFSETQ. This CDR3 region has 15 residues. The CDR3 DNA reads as TGCGCCAGCAGCTTGGTAGGGACACCGAACACTGAAGCTTTCTTT. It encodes CASSLVGTPNTEAFF.

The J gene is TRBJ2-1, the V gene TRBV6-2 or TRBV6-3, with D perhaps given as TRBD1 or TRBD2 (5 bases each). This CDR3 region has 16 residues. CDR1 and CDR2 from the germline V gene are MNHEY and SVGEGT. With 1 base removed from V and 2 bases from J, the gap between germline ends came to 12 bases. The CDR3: CASSYLHGTPYNEQFF. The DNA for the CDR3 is TGTGCCAGCAGTTACTTACACGGGACCCCCTACAATGAGCAGTTCTTC.

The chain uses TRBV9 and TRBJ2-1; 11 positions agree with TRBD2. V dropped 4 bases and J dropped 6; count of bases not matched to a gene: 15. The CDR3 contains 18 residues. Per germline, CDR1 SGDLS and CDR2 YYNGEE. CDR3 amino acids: CASSPTSGSFPKVNEQFF. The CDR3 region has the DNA TGTGCCAGCAGCCCCACTAGCGGGAGTTTCCCTAAGGTCAATGAGCAGTTCTTC.

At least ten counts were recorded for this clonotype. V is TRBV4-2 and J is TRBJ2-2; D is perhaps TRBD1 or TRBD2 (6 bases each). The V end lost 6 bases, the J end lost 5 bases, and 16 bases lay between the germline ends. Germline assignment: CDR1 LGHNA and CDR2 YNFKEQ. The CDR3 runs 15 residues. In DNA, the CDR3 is TGTGCCAGCAGACCTAGGGGGGCGCAAACCGGGGAGCTGTTTTTT. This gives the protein CASRPRGAQTGELFF.

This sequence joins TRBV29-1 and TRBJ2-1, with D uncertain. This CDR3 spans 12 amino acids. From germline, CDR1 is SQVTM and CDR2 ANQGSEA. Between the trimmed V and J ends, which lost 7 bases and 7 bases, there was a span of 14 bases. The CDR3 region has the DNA TGCAGCGGTTCTTTTTTGGGGAATGAGCAGTTCTTC. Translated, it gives CSGSFLGNEQFF.

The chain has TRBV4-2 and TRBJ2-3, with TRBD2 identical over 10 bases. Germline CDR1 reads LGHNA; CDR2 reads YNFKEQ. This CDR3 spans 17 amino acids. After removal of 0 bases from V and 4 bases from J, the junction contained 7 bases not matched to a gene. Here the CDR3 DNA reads TGTGCCAGCAGCCAAGAGAGGGCCAGCGGGGGGGCAGATACGCAGTATTTT. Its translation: CASSQERASGGADTQYF.

CDR3 in amino acids: CASTPGTGWTEAFF. The CDR3 DNA sequence: TGTGCCAGCACCCCCGGGACAGGGTGGACTGAAGCTTTCTTT. The chain recombines TRBV12-3 or TRBV12-4 with TRBJ1-1; 9 nucleotides agree with TRBD1. The trim removed 7 bases at V and 5 bases at J, leaving 8 bases unmatched. The CDR3 consists of 14 residues.

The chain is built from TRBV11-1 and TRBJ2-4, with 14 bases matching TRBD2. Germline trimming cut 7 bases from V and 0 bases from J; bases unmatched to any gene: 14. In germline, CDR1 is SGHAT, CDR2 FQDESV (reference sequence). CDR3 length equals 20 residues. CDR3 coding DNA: TGTGCCAGCATCCCGAACTCCGGGACTAGCGGGAGCCTAGCCAAAAACATTCAGTACTTC. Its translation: CASIPNSGTSGSLAKNIQYF.

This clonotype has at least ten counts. The CDR3 spells CASRPSPGEGTEAFF. CDR3 DNA: TGTGCCAGCAGACCCTCCCCCGGGGAAGGGACTGAAGCTTTCTTT. The rearrangement links TRBV6-1 to TRBJ1-1; D is ambiguous. Germline-derived CDR1 and CDR2 are MNHNS and SASEGT. The CDR3 is 15 residues long. The V end lost 6 bases, the J end lost 5 bases, and 19 bases lay between the germline ends.

CDR3 in amino acids: CASSLGVSLAYEQYF. The CDR3 bases are TGTGCCAGCAGTTTAGGGGTGTCCCTCGCCTACGAGCAGTACTTC. The gene calls are TRBV12-3 or TRBV12-4 and TRBJ2-7; unclear D gene. V was clipped by 1 base and J by 2 bases, with 12 bases between them. This CDR3 has 15 residues.